These 18 T cell receptor beta chains share one sample of origin, sequenced in a study of technical replicates of blood from a few donors. Generated by immunoSEQ multiplex PCR, the TCRdb table keeps only in-frame clones and is missing some. Among 50,000 to 65,000 clones, around nine tenths were seen once, and the ten largest hold 4.8%. The sequencing sample was made of PBMCs. These receptors were obtained from a human donor in good health. Some clones in this sample may be carry-over from other donors' samples.

This chain connects TRBV15 to TRBJ2-7; D ambiguous. The CDR3 consists of 15 residues. CDR1 is LNHNV and CDR2 is YYDKDF in the germline V gene (reference sequence). Trimming pared 0 bases from V and 2 bases from J, leaving 11 bases between. In DNA, the CDR3 is TGTGCCACCAGCAGAGATAGTGGGCAGGCCTACGAGCAGTACTTC. This gives the protein CATSRDSGQAYEQYF. Drawing the rest from reference TRBV15 and TRBJ2-7, the complete variable domain is DAMVIQNPRYQVTQFGKPVTLSCSQTLNHNVMYWYQQKSSQAPKLLFHYYDKDFNNEADTPDNFQSRRPNTSFCFLDIRSPGLGDTAMYLCATSRDSGQAYEQYFGPGTRLTVT.

This rearrangement joins TRBV4-3 to TRBJ2-3; a possible D gene is TRBD1 (5 bases). The CDR3 loop spans 17 amino acids. V dropped 1 base and J dropped 3 bases, with 17 bases sitting between them. Germline V gives CDR1 LGHNA, CDR2 YSLEER. CDR3: CASSQGLGLGHTDTQYF. In DNA, the CDR3 is TGCGCCAGCAGCCAAGGGCTGGGGCTAGGCCATACAGATACGCAGTATTTT.

The V and J genes are TRBV27 and TRBJ1-1; D not certain. The V and J ends lost 8 bases and 1 base respectively, with 5 bases between them. The CDR3 runs to 11 residues. Germline loops: CDR1 MNHEY, CDR2 SMNVEV (reference sequence). This CDR3 reads CASGQNTEAFF. The CDR3 DNA reads TGTGCCAGCGGCCAGAACACTGAAGCTTTCTTT.

This chain joins TRBV12-5 and TRBJ2-7, with 11 nucleotides matching TRBD2. This CDR3 spans 20 amino acids. The ends lost 0 bases at V and 5 bases at J; junction bases unmatched: 18. The germline CDR1 and CDR2 sequences are LGHNT and FRNRAP. CDR3 sequence: CASGLVPSGVAGGLADEQYF. The CDR3 DNA sequence: TGTGCTAGTGGTTTGGTACCCTCAGGAGTAGCGGGAGGGCTTGCGGACGAGCAGTACTTC. Supplemented by reference TRBV12-5 and TRBJ2-7, the full variable domain reads DARVTQTPRHKVTEMGQEVTMRCQPILGHNTVFWYRQTMMQGLELLAYFRNRAPLDDSGMPKDRFSAEMPDATLATLKIQPSEPRDSAVYFCASGLVPSGVAGGLADEQYFGPGTRLTVT.

V gene TRBV4-2 combines with J gene TRBJ2-1; D possibly corresponds to TRBD2 (6 bases). V lost 2 bases and J lost 6, with 20 bases in between. Per germline, CDR1 LGHNA and CDR2 YNFKEQ. This CDR3 contains 17 residues. CDR3 nucleotide sequence: TGTGCCAGCAGCCAATTTCCTTACGGGGGATTCATCAATGAGCAGTTCTTC. Translating gives CASSQFPYGGFINEQFF.

This chain uses TRBV5-1 with TRBJ2-1; TRBD2 matches at 8 bases. The CDR3 consists of 15 residues. V shed 2 bases and J 6 bases; nucleotides not matched to a gene: 7. CDR1 SGHRS and CDR2 YFSETQ come from the germline V gene. The CDR3 coding sequence is TGCGCCAGCAGCTTAGCTAGCGGGCCCCTCAATGAGCAGTTCTTC. Protein: CASSLASGPLNEQFF.

This chain uses TRBV5-1 with TRBJ2-5; TRBD1 aligns across 7 bases. CDR1 is SGHRS and CDR2 is YFSETQ in the germline V gene. V shed 3 bases, J shed 4 bases, and the junction held 12 bases outside the gene matches. CDR3 length: 16 residues. Here the CDR3 DNA reads TGCGCCAGCAGCTGGATCGACAGGGAGTTAAGAGAGACCCAGTACTTC. Residues: CASSWIDRELRETQYF.

V gene TRBV4-3 combines with J gene TRBJ2-7; 7 bases are shared with TRBD1. Unmatched junction bases numbered 7, after V lost 0 bases and J lost 5 bases. Germline V gene data show CDR1 as LGHNA and CDR2 as YSLEER. This CDR3 has 15 amino acids. The CDR3 spells CASSQDRTGVDEQYF. CDR3 bases: TGCGCCAGCAGCCAAGATAGAACAGGGGTGGACGAGCAGTACTTC.

The CDR3 DNA follows: TGTGCCAGCAGTTTTTCCCCCAGGGGAGGCAATCAGCCCCAGCATTTT. Its translation: CASSFSPRGGNQPQHF. This chain connects TRBV28 to TRBJ1-5, with D possibly TRBD1 on 6 matching bases. V was shortened by 3 bases and J by 2 bases, with 14 bases between the two germline ends. The V gene's germline CDR1 is MDHEN and CDR2 SYDVKM. The CDR3 runs 16 residues.

The chain combines TRBV5-6 with TRBJ2-2; D is ambiguous. In germline, CDR1 is SGHDT, CDR2 YYEEEE. V was trimmed by 6 bases and J by 6 bases, leaving 15 bases between them. The CDR3 is 14 amino acids. For the CDR3, the DNA is TGTGCCAGCACCGCACTTAGGAGCGCCGGGGAGCTGTTTTTT. This sequence encodes CASTALRSAGELFF.

The V call is TRBV5-6, the J call TRBJ1-4; the D gene is possibly TRBD1 (5 bases). Germline loops: CDR1 SGHDT, CDR2 YYEEEE. CDR3 length: 17 residues. The V and J ends lost 4 bases and 3 bases respectively, with 19 bases between them. CDR3 in amino acids: CASSAVAKGNANEKLFF. CDR3 in DNA: TGTGCCAGCAGCGCTGTTGCCAAGGGGAATGCTAATGAAAAACTGTTTTTT.

The rearrangement links TRBV10-3 to TRBJ2-7; TRBD2 matches at 14 bases. V shed 4 bases and J 5 bases; nucleotides not matched to a gene: 1. CDR1 is ENHRY, CDR2 SYGVKD, per germline. The CDR3 sequence is 14 residues long. CDR3 protein: CAISGLAGGNEQYF. CDR3 in DNA: TGTGCCATCAGTGGACTAGCGGGAGGGAACGAGCAGTACTTC.

In this sample, this clone turned up a few times. The chain links TRBV2 to TRBJ1-1; possible D gene TRBD1, 6 bases. Germline values: CDR1 SNHLY, CDR2 FYNNEI. This CDR3 has 11 residues. V was shortened by 2 bases and J by 9 bases, with 7 bases between the two germline ends. The CDR3 sequence: CASSEWGQAFF. For the CDR3, the DNA is TGTGCCAGCAGTGAATGGGGGCAAGCTTTCTTT.

This chain joins TRBV9 and TRBJ2-2, with D unclear. From germline, CDR1 is SGDLS and CDR2 YYNGEE. The CDR3 consists of 15 residues. V was clipped by 0 bases and J by 4 bases, with 10 bases between them. Here the CDR3 reads CASSVGALSTGELFF. The CDR3 DNA sequence: TGTGCCAGCAGCGTAGGTGCGTTGAGCACCGGGGAGCTGTTTTTT. Based on the CDR3 plus reference TRBV9 and TRBJ2-2, the full variable domain is DSGVTQTPKHLITATGQRVTLRCSPRSGDLSVYWYQQSLDQGLQFLIQYYNGEERAKGNILERFSAQQFPDLHSELNLSSLELGDSALYFCASSVGALSTGELFFGEGSRLTVL.

V gene TRBV12-5 combines with J gene TRBJ2-5; 7 bases are shared with TRBD1. Germline V CDR1 and CDR2: LGHNT, FRNRAP. V was clipped by 7 bases and J by 5 bases; unmatched bases: 4. The CDR3 extends over 12 amino acids. The CDR3 nucleotides read TGTGCTAGTGAAGGGGGCTCTGAGACCCAGTACTTC. It yields the protein CASEGGSETQYF.

V usage is TRBV18 and J usage is TRBJ1-2; the D gene is possibly TRBD1 (5 bases). CDR3 length: 15 amino acids. V lost 2 bases and J lost 4, with 14 bases in between. Germline CDR1 KGHSH, CDR2 LQKENI. CDR3 in DNA: TGTGCCAGCTCACCAGCGCGGGGGGAAAGCTATGGCTACACCTTC. It encodes CASSPARGESYGYTF.

This clone has only one observation. The V call is TRBV1, the J call TRBJ2-5; the table's D call, TRBD2, has no DNA check behind it. TRBV1 is flagged as a pseudogene. This CDR3 region has 17 residues. The CDR3 protein is CTSSQEGSLAGPETQYF. CDR3 nucleotides: TGCACCAGCAGCCAAGAGGGGTCGCTAGCGGGACCGGAGACCCAGTACTTC.

V usage is TRBV4-3 and J usage is TRBJ2-1; D not certain. The CDR3 has 12 residues. Germline-derived CDR1 and CDR2 are LGHNA and YSLEER. V was trimmed by 4 bases and J by 7 bases, leaving 8 bases between them. CDR3 nucleotides: TGCGCCAGCAGCCGCGGCGGTAATGAGCAGTTCTTC. This translates into CASSRGGNEQFF.